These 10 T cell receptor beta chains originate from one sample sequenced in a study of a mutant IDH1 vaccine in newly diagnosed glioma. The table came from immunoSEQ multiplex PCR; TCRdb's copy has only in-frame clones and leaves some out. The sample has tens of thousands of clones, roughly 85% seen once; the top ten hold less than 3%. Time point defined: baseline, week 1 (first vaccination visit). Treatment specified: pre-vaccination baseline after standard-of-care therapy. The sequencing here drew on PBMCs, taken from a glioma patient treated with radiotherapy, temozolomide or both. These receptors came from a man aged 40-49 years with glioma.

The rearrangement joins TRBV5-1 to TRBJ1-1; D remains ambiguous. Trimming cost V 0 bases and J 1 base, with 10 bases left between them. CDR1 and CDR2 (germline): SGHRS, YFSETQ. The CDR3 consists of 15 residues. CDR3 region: CASSLGRQTNTEAFF. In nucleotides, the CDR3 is TGCGCCAGCAGCTTGGGGCGGCAGACGAACACTGAAGCTTTCTTT. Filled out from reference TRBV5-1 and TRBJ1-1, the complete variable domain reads KAGVTQTPRYLIKTRGQQVTLSCSPISGHRSVSWYQQTPGQGLQFLFEYFSETQRNKGNFPGRFSGRQFSNSRSEMNVSTLELGDSALYLCASSLGRQTNTEAFFGQGTRLTVV.

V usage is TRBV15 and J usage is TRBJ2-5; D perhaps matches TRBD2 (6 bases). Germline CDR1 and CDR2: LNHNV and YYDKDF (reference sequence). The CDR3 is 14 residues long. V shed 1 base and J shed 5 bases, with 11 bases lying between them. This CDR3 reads CATSRVGSGETQYF. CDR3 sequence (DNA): TGTGCCACCAGCAGAGTCGGGAGTGGGGAGACCCAGTACTTC.

CDR3 protein: CASSRQGMWTDTQYF. DNA for the CDR3: TGTGCCAGCAGCCGACAGGGGATGTGGACAGATACGCAGTATTTT. This chain uses TRBV7-9 with TRBJ2-3; 8 bases are shared with TRBD1. Trimming cost V 5 bases and J 3 bases; bases outside gene matches: 7. Germline lookup yields CDR1 SEHNR and CDR2 FQNEAQ (reference sequence). This CDR3 spans 15 amino acids.

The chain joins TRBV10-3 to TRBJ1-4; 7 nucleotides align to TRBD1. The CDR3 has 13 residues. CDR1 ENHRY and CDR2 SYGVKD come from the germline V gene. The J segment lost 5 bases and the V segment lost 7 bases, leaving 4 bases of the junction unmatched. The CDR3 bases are TGTGCCATCAAGGGACAGTTAAATGAAAAACTGTTTTTT. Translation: CAIKGQLNEKLFF.

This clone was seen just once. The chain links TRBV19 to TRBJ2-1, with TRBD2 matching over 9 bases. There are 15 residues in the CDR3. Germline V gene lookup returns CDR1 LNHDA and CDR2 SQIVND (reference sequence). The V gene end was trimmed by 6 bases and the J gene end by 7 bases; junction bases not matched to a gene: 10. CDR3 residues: CASSPVVAGVNEQFF. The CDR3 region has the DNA TGTGCCAGTAGCCCCGTGGTAGCGGGAGTAAATGAGCAGTTCTTC.

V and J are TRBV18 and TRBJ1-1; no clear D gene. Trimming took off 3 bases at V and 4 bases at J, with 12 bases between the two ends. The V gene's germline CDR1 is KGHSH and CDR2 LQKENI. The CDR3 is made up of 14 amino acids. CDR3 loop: CASSPGFRSTEAFF. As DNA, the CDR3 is TGTGCCAGCTCACCGGGTTTTAGGAGCACTGAAGCTTTCTTT.

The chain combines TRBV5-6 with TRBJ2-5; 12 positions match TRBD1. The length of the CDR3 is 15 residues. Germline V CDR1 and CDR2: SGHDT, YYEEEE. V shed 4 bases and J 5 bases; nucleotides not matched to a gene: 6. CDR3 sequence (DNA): TGTGCCAGCAGCACCGGGACAGGGGGCTTGGAGACCCAGTACTTC. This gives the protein CASSTGTGGLETQYF.

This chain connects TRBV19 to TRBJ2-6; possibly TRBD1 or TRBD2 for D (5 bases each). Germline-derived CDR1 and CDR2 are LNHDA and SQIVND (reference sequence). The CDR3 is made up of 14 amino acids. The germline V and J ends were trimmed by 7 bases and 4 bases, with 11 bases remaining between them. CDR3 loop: CASTGSAGANVLTF. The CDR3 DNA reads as TGTGCCAGTACAGGGAGCGCAGGGGCCAACGTCCTGACTTTC.

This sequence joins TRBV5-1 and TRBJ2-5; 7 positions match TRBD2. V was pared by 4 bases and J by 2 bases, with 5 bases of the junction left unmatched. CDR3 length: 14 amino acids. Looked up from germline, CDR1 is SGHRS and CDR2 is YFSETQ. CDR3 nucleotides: TGCGCCAGCAGCGGACGAGCGGGACAAGAGACCCAGTACTTC. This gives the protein CASSGRAGQETQYF.

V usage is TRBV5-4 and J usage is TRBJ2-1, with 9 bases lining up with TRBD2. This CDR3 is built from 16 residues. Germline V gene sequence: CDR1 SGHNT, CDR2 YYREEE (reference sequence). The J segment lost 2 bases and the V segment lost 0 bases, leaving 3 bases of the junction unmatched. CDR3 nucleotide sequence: TGTGCCAGCAGCTTGGTAGCGGGAGTGGCCTACAATGAGCAGTTCTTC. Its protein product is CASSLVAGVAYNEQFF.